The 9 T cell receptor beta chains reported below all come from one sample, sequenced in a study of blood T cell repertoires in COVID-19. The table came from immunoSEQ multiplex PCR; TCRdb's copy has only in-frame clones and leaves some out. This sample has 200,000 to 250,000 clones, with approximately 86% found just once. The sequencing input was PBMCs or T cells enriched from blood (not recorded which). The source is a woman aged 50 to 60 with acute COVID-19.

This sequence joins TRBV4-1 and TRBJ2-1; 7 bases agree with TRBD1. Per the germline V gene, CDR1 is MGHRA and CDR2 is YSYEKL. The CDR3 extends over 15 amino acids. V was clipped by 4 bases and J by 3 bases; unmatched bases: 6. CDR3 DNA sequence: TGCGCCAGCAGCCCTGACAGGGCCCGCTACAATGAGCAGTTCTTC. It is translated as CASSPDRARYNEQFF.

The sample holds a few counts of this clone. The rearrangement uses TRBV11-3 and TRBJ2-2, with D unclear. Germline assignment: CDR1 SGHNT and CDR2 YENEEA. Trimming cost V 3 bases and J 6 bases, with 14 bases left between them. CDR3 size: 15 residues. The DNA of the CDR3 is TGTGCCAGCAGCTTCGGCGGAGCTTCCCCCGGGGAGCTGTTTTTT. Its translation: CASSFGGASPGELFF. Filled out from reference TRBV11-3 and TRBJ2-2, the complete variable domain reads EAGVVQSPRYKIIEKKQPVAFWCNPISGHNTLYWYLQNLGQGPELLIRYENEEAVDDSQLPKDRFSAERLKGVDSTLKIQPAELGDSAVYLCASSFGGASPGELFFGEGSRLTVL.

The V gene is TRBV5-1, the J gene TRBJ2-3, with D unresolved. Germline V gene lookup returns CDR1 SGHRS and CDR2 YFSETQ. The length of the CDR3 is 14 residues. V was trimmed by 0 bases and J by 0 bases, leaving 5 bases between them. CDR3: CASSLGHSTDTQYF. In DNA, the CDR3 is TGCGCCAGCAGCTTGGGACACAGCACAGATACGCAGTATTTT.

The chain has TRBV4-1 and TRBJ2-7; 13 bases match TRBD2. The ends lost 0 bases at V and 4 bases at J; junction bases unmatched: 9. Germline CDR1 MGHRA, CDR2 YSYEKL. This CDR3 has 18 residues. The chain's CDR3 is CASSQENRLAGGQYEQYF. The DNA for the CDR3 is TGCGCCAGCAGCCAAGAGAATAGACTAGCGGGAGGACAATACGAGCAGTACTTC.

CDR3 protein: CASSPTPGQAYEQYF. The CDR3 nucleotides read TGTGCCAGCAGCCCAACCCCTGGACAGGCCTACGAGCAGTACTTC. V and J are TRBV7-3 and TRBJ2-7; 7 nucleotides agree with TRBD1. CDR1 is SGHTA, CDR2 FQGTGA, per germline. The trim removed 5 bases at V and 2 bases at J, leaving 9 bases unmatched. The CDR3 loop spans 15 amino acids.

This clone was counted a single time. The chain carries TRBV11-2 and TRBJ2-1, with TRBD1 matching 7 bases. CDR1 and CDR2 from the germline V gene are SGHAT and FQNNGV. V lost 5 bases, J lost 5 bases, and 12 bases stayed unmatched. The CDR3 is 16 amino acids. The CDR3 DNA reads TGTGCCAGCAGCCGAATTCTGACAGGGCTGGACAATGAGCAGTTCTTC. Its translation: CASSRILTGLDNEQFF. The variable domain in full, completed from reference TRBV11-2 and TRBJ2-1, reads EAGVAQSPRYKIIEKRQSVAFWCNPISGHATLYWYQQILGQGPKLLIQFQNNGVVDDSQLPKDRFSAERLKGVDSTLKIQPAKLEDSAVYLCASSRILTGLDNEQFFGPGTRLTVL.

This clone was counted between two and nine times. This chain connects TRBV28 to TRBJ1-2; no firm D call. Looked up from germline, CDR1 is MDHEN and CDR2 is SYDVKM. The germline V and J ends were trimmed by 5 bases and 4 bases, with 17 bases remaining between them. The CDR3 contains 15 residues. CDR3 sequence reads: CASSPPGSEFYGYTF. The DNA of the CDR3 is TGTGCCAGCAGTCCCCCGGGGTCTGAGTTCTATGGCTACACCTTC.

This chain uses TRBV18 with TRBJ2-5; a weak D match, TRBD2 (5 bases). Germline V lookup: CDR1 KGHSH, CDR2 LQKENI. The CDR3 runs to 15 residues. Between the trimmed V and J ends, which lost 4 bases and 5 bases, there was a span of 17 bases. As DNA, the CDR3 is TGTGCCAGCTCACGAGATGCCGGGAAGGGTGAGACCCAGTACTTC. Translation gives CASSRDAGKGETQYF.

This clone was recorded only once. The chain combines TRBV9 with TRBJ1-4, with 7 bases aligning to TRBD1. CDR3 length: 17 residues. Germline CDR1 is SGDLS and CDR2 is YYNGEE. V shed 3 bases and J 8 bases; nucleotides not matched to a gene: 16. The CDR3 DNA is TGTGCCAGCAGCGCCCGAGGGGGCGAGGATGGAAGGGAAAAACTGTTTTTT. Encoded protein: CASSARGGEDGREKLFF.